The TCR beta chain under discussion was sequenced for a study of cytomegalovirus exposure and HLA in healthy donors. Whole-study results and caveats: It was only CMV serostatus that was available as immune exposure information.

Trimming shortened V by 3 bases and J by 3 bases, and 12 bases separated the two germline ends. The CDR3 consists of 14 residues. CDR1 and CDR2 (germline): LGHNA, YNFKEQ. Participants comprised healthy donors of bone marrow. Of note for this clone: Its antigen remains unidentified.

Vbeta (60) and Jbeta (13) primers were used in the PCR. TCRdb's copy holds only in-frame clones and misses some; the assay was immunoSEQ multiplex PCR. The sample holds around 110,000 clones; less than 70% are singletons and the top ten take roughly 2%. The specimen was PBMCs. This chain joins TRBV4-2 and TRBJ2-7; TRBD1 might be the D (5 bases). The origin of this receptor is a woman aged 25 to 39 in good health and CMV-seronegative. CDR3 sequence reads: CASSHVQGNYEQYF. DNA for the CDR3: TGTGCCAGCAGCCACGTGCAGGGTAACTACGAGCAGTACTTC.